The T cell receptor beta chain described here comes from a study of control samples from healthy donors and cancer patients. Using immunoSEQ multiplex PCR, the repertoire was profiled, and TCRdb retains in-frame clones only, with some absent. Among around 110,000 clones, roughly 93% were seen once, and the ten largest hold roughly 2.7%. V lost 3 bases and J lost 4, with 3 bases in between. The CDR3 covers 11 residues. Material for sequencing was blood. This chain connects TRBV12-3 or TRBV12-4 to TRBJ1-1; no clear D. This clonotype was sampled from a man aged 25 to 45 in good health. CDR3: CASSFGTEAFF. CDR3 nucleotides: TGTGCCAGCAGTTTCGGCACTGAAGCTTTCTTT.